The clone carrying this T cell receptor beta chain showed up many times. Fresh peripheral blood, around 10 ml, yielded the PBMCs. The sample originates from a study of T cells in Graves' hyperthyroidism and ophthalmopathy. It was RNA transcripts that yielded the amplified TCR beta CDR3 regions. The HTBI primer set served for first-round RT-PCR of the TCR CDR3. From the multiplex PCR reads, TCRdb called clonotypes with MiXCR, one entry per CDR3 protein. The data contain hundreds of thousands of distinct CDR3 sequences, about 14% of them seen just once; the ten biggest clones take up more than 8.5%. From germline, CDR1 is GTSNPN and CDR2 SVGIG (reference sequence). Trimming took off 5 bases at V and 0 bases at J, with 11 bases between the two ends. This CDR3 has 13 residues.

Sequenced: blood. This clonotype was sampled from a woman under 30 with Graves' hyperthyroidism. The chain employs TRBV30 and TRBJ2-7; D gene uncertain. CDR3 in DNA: TGTGCCTGGGCCCAATCCTCCTCCTACGAGCAGTACTTC. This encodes CAWAQSSSYEQYF.